Listed below are T cell receptor beta chains from one sample, sequenced in a study of blood T cell repertoires in COVID-19. Produced via immunoSEQ multiplex PCR; TCRdb's table is partial and in-frame only. The sample lists more than 85,000 clones, 80% to 90% seen once, with about 18% in the top ten. The sequencing sample was made of peripheral blood. The receptors were sampled from a human donor in a cohort sampled during active COVID-19. CDR3s include the opening cysteine and the closing phenylalanine or tryptophan. A D gene is named only where the DNA matches it firmly. Clone size is not always given. Where it is, it says once, few, many or a class for expanded clones.

CASSTGFNQPQHF	TGTGCCAGCAGCACAGGGTTCAATCAGCCCCAGCATTTT	.	TRBV6-5	TRBJ1-5	.
CASSYSDRASSYEQYF	TGTGCCAGCAGCTACTCGGACAGGGCCAGCTCCTACGAGCAGTACTTC	TRBD1	TRBV7-2	TRBJ2-7	once
CSGATGTGAHGQYF	TGCAGCGGCGCAACCGGGACAGGGGCCCACGGGCAGTACTTC	TRBD1	TRBV29-1	TRBJ2-7	.
CASTGTAQETQYF	TGTGCTAGCACCGGGACAGCTCAAGAGACCCAGTACTTC	TRBD1	TRBV7-7	TRBJ2-5	.
CASSYETGELRDGYTF	TGTGCCAGCAGTTACGAGACAGGGGAGTTAAGAGATGGCTACACCTTC	TRBD1	TRBV6-2/TRBV6-3	TRBJ1-2	.
CASTKRQGSTDTQYF	TGTGCCAGTACCAAACGACAGGGCAGCACAGATACGCAGTATTTT	TRBD1	TRBV19	TRBJ2-3	.
CASSLGSNTEAFF	TGTGCCAGCAGTTTAGGCAGTAACACTGAAGCTTTCTTT	.	TRBV12-3/TRBV12-4	TRBJ1-1	.
CASSLADMGTDTQYF	TGTGCCAGCAGCTTAGCGGACATGGGCACAGATACGCAGTATTTT	.	TRBV11-1	TRBJ2-3	.
CASSLAGGLMNTEAFF	TGTGCCAGCAGCTTAGCAGGGGGCCTCATGAACACTGAAGCTTTCTTT	TRBD1	TRBV7-8	TRBJ1-1	once
CASSLVIETQYF	TGTGCCAGCAGCTTAGTTATCGAGACCCAGTACTTC	.	TRBV7-2	TRBJ2-5	.